The clone carrying this T cell receptor (beta chain) occurred many times. Its target is not known. MiXCR was run by TCRdb on the reads, yielding one entry per CDR3 protein. The data contain roughly 280,000 distinct CDR3 sequences, approximately 14% of them singletons. This CDR3 has 14 amino acids. V dropped 6 bases and J dropped 2; count of bases not matched to a gene: 4. CDR1 and CDR2 from the germline V gene are SNHLY and FYNNEI. The sample belongs to a study of T cell repertoires in cytomegalovirus infection. Whole-study context: CMV infection together with matching HLA type was indicated by public TCR beta signatures.

Whole-study results and caveats: The ex vivo response was dominated by HLA-C-restricted CMV-specific TCR beta clonotypes. Of the TCR beta families, the public ones yielded a cumulative frequency that identified carriers of CMV plus the relevant HLA.

The rearrangement links TRBV2 to TRBJ2-5; 9 bases align to TRBD2. The sample taken for sequencing was PBMCs. The source of this sequence is a human donor in good health (CMV status not recorded). Some clones in this sample may be carry-over from other donors' samples. CDR3 coding DNA: TGTGCCAGCAGCGGTACTAGCGGGCAAGAGACCCAGTACTTC. Translating gives CASSGTSGQETQYF.